This entry lists 9 T cell receptor beta chains sequenced from one sample in a study of T cell repertoires in cytomegalovirus infection. No antigen has been identified for these receptors. Using its own MiXCR run on the reads, TCRdb lists one record per CDR3 protein. Here the sample spans about 110,000 distinct CDR3 sequences, approximately 45% being singletons. Here the sequenced sample was CD8+ T cells from cultured PBMCs, taken from culture after CMV antigen stimulation. The receptors were gathered from a human donor in good health (CMV status not recorded). Some clones in this sample may be carry-over from other donors' samples.

Remarks on this clonotype: Germline and junction disagree at one end, which may indicate a read error. The chain employs TRBV7-4 and TRBJ2-3; no clear D. This CDR3 is 13 amino acids long. The germline V gene encodes CDR1 SGHVT and CDR2 SQSDAQ. The CDR3, as DNA: TGTGCCAGCAGCCCCTCTTTAACAGATACCCAGTATTTT. Its protein is CASSPSLTDTQYF.

This clonotype was recorded many times. This chain links TRBV27 with TRBJ2-1; the match to TRBD2 covers 10 bases. The ends lost 5 bases at V and 0 bases at J; junction bases unmatched: 4. The CDR3 loop spans 16 amino acids. Germline assignment: CDR1 MNHEY and CDR2 SMNVEV (reference sequence). CDR3 residues: CASSALAGASYNEQFF. CDR3 DNA sequence: TGTGCCAGCAGTGCTCTAGCGGGGGCCTCCTACAATGAGCAGTTCTTC.

The J gene is TRBJ2-1, the V gene TRBV4-1; TRBD2 matches at 7 bases. The V gene end was trimmed by 3 bases and the J gene end by 0 bases; junction bases not matched to a gene: 11. There are 18 residues in the CDR3. Germline-derived CDR1 and CDR2 are MGHRA and YSYEKL. The DNA for the CDR3 is TGCGCCAGCAGCCACAAGCGGGACGGCGTGAGCTCCTACAATGAGCAGTTCTTC. This translates into CASSHKRDGVSSYNEQFF.

This clonotype was picked up a small number of times. The chain carries TRBV20-1 and TRBJ1-5, with D possibly TRBD1 on 6 matching bases. Trimming removed 0 bases from V and 3 bases from J, with 12 bases in between. CDR3 size: 15 residues. Germline assignment: CDR1 DFQATT and CDR2 SNEGSKA (reference sequence). The CDR3 here is CSARDLQGINQPQHF. The CDR3 DNA sequence: TGCAGTGCTAGAGATCTACAGGGAATCAATCAGCCCCAGCATTTT.

The V gene is TRBV7-9, the J gene TRBJ2-1; D not resolved. This CDR3 has 12 residues. V was shortened by 4 bases and J by 9 bases, with 10 bases between the two germline ends. The germline V gene has CDR1 SEHNR and CDR2 FQNEAQ (reference sequence). The CDR3 sequence: CASSSLPIEQFF. Written as DNA, the CDR3 is TGTGCCAGCAGCTCCCTCCCGATTGAGCAGTTCTTC. The full variable domain, with the rest looked up from reference TRBV7-9 and TRBJ2-1, is DTGVSQNPRHKITKRGQNVTFRCDPISEHNRLYWYRQTLGQGPEFLTYFQNEAQLEKSRLLSDRFSAERPKGSFSTLEIQRTEQGDSAMYLCASSSLPIEQFFGPGTRLTVL.

This clonotype came up a few times. The CDR3 sequence: CASSYGGSYGYTF. The CDR3 bases are TGTGCCAGCAGTTACGGGGGTAGCTATGGCTACACCTTC. This chain joins TRBV6-1 and TRBJ1-2; tentatively, D is TRBD1 (5 bases). Germline-derived CDR1 and CDR2 are MNHNS and SASEGT. V gave up 5 bases and J gave up 4 bases, with 11 bases separating them. This CDR3 contains 13 residues.

This clonotype has only a few counts. The chain combines TRBV6-1 with TRBJ1-2; 7 positions match TRBD1. This CDR3 has 15 amino acids. Losses at the gene ends were 2 bases for V and 3 bases for J; bases not matched to a gene: 6. Looked up from germline, CDR1 is MNHNS and CDR2 is SASEGT. This CDR3 reads CASSELTGRYYGYTF. The CDR3 DNA sequence: TGTGCCAGCAGTGAACTGACAGGGCGCTACTATGGCTACACCTTC.

This clonotype was picked up many times. The chain is built from TRBV7-9 and TRBJ2-2; TRBD1 or TRBD2 may be the D gene (5 bases each). The CDR3 is 13 residues long. Germline V gives CDR1 SEHNR, CDR2 FQNEAQ (reference sequence). The V end lost 0 bases, the J end lost 6 bases, and 5 bases lay between the germline ends. The CDR3 region is CASSLAGPGELFF. The CDR3 region has the DNA TGTGCCAGCAGCTTAGCGGGACCCGGGGAGCTGTTTTTT.

CDR3 sequence reads: CASSYSGQGSEQYF. The CDR3 DNA reads as TGTGCCAGCAGTTACTCGGGACAGGGAAGCGAGCAGTACTTC. The chain recombines TRBV5-4 with TRBJ2-7; the match to TRBD1 covers 9 bases. This CDR3 has 14 residues. V was pared by 5 bases and J by 6 bases, with 9 bases of the junction left unmatched. CDR1 is SGHNT, CDR2 YYREEE, per germline (reference sequence).